This entry concerns a single T cell receptor (beta chain). What it binds is not known. This table comes from immunoSEQ multiplex PCR, and its TCRdb copy is limited to in-frame clones, with some not included. There are 120,000 or so clones in the sample; approximately 80% occur only once, and 25% to 35% lies in the top ten. This entry is derived from a study of T cell responses to AZD1222 COVID-19 vaccine. Study results and limitations: Reportedly, close to half of spike-specific TCRs are directed against unmutated variant regions. Seropositive at baseline were only a handful of AZD1222 recipients. Mapped onto spike, vaccine-associated CD4 TCRs spanned it and were dominant at 160-218 and 743-854.

V dropped 8 bases and J dropped 0 bases, with 14 bases sitting between them. CDR3 length: 15 residues. Germline CDR1 reads MGHDK; CDR2 reads SYGVNS. The input for sequencing was peripheral blood, taken 28 days after the second AZD1222 dose. The TCR comes from an adult who received the AZD1222 COVID-19 vaccine. The chain carries TRBV25-1 and TRBJ2-1; D not resolved. CDR3 loop: CASQEQRSSYNEQFF. CDR3 bases: TGTGCCAGCCAAGAACAGCGAAGCTCCTACAATGAGCAGTTCTTC. The full variable domain, in which reference TRBV25-1 and TRBJ2-1 provide the parts outside the CDR3, is EADIYQTPRYLVIGTGKKITLECSQTMGHDKMYWYQQDPGMELHLIHYSYGVNSTEKGDLSSESTVSRIRTEHFPLTLESARPSHTSQYLCASQEQRSSYNEQFFGPGTRLTVL.